Reported below is one T cell receptor beta chain. Its matching antigen is unknown. Healthy donors had no documented immune events, such as infections, while sampled. This specimen belongs to a study of identifying expanded T cells in peripheral blood. The study's findings and limits: Across healthy donors, higher total template counts meant significantly greater roughly 2-week count variance. Over approximately two and four weeks, about 15 and 19 clones changed, versus around 1.3 between replicates.

Between the trimmed V and J ends, which lost 3 bases and 1 base, there was a span of 6 bases. This CDR3 is built from 13 residues. CDR1 is MNHNS, CDR2 SASEGT, per germline. Sequenced by immunoSEQ multiplex PCR; TCRdb stores in-frame clones only, minus some. The data show around 84,000 clones, roughly 90% seen once. V usage is TRBV6-1 and J usage is TRBJ1-1; D is undetermined. The sample was blood. This receptor was taken from a person between 18 and 75 years old in good health. This chain's CDR3 is CASSDLRNTEAFF. Here the CDR3 DNA reads TGTGCCAGCAGTGATTTAAGGAACACTGAAGCTTTCTTT.